This record concerns one T cell receptor (beta chain) sequence. The record originates from a study of control samples from healthy donors and cancer patients. Germline CDR1 is SGHTA and CDR2 is FQGNSA. The V segment lost 2 bases and the J segment 6 bases; nucleotides outside the gene matches: 9. The CDR3 runs 16 residues. Assay used: immunoSEQ multiplex PCR; TCRdb lists only in-frame clones, some missing. The sample has about 410,000 clones, over 75% seen once. The source material was PBMCs. The V and J genes are TRBV7-2 and TRBJ1-2; TRBD1 matches at 10 bases. This clonotype originated in a middle-aged man with head and neck cancer. CDR3 protein: CASSLITTGGRDGYTF. The CDR3 region has the DNA TGTGCCAGCAGCTTAATTACGACAGGGGGCCGAGATGGCTACACCTTC.